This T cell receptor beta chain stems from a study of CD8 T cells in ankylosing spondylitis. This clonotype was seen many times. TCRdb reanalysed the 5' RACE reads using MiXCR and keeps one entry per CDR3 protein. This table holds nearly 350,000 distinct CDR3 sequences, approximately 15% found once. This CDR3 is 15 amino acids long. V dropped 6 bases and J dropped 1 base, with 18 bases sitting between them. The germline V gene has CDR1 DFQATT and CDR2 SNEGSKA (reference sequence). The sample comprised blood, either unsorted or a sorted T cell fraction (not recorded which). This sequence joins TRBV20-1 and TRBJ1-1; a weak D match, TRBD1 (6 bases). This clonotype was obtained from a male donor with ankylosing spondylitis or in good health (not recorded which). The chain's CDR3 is CSAPLSGVGNTEAFF. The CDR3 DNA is TGCAGTGCCCCGTTGTCAGGGGTGGGGAACACTGAAGCTTTCTTT.